This T cell receptor (beta chain) appears in the sequencing data of a study of patients and donors after allogeneic stem cell transplantation. A single record per CDR3 protein comes from TCRdb applying MiXCR to the RT-PCR reads. The sample holds 150,000 to 200,000 distinct CDR3 sequences; nearly 25% are singletons and the top ten take more than 25%. This clonotype appeared a single time. The CDR3 extends over 15 amino acids. Germline assignment: CDR1 SGHRS and CDR2 YFSETQ. After removal of 2 bases from V and 4 bases from J, the junction contained 4 bases not matched to a gene. Material: blood, either unsorted or a sorted T cell fraction (not recorded which). The clonotype originates from a human donor who was either an allogeneic HSCT recipient or a stem cell or donor lymphocyte infusion donor (not recorded which). It is not recorded whose cells these are; they may come from a transplant donor. The chain joins TRBV5-1 to TRBJ2-3; 10 nucleotides line up with TRBD2. The chain's CDR3 is CASSLAGGPADTQYF. The CDR3 region has the DNA TGCGCCAGCAGCTTAGCGGGGGGGCCGGCAGATACGCAGTATTTT.